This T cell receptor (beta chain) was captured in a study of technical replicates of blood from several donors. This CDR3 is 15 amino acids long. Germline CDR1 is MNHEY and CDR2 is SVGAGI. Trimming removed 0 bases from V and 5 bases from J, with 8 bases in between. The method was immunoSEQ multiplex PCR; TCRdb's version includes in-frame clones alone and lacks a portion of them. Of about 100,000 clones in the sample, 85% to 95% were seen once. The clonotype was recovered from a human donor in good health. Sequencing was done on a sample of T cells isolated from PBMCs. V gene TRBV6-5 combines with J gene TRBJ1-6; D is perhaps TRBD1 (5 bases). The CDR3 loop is CASSYSTADNSPLHF. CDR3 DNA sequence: TGTGCCAGCAGTTACTCGACAGCCGATAATTCACCCCTCCACTTT.